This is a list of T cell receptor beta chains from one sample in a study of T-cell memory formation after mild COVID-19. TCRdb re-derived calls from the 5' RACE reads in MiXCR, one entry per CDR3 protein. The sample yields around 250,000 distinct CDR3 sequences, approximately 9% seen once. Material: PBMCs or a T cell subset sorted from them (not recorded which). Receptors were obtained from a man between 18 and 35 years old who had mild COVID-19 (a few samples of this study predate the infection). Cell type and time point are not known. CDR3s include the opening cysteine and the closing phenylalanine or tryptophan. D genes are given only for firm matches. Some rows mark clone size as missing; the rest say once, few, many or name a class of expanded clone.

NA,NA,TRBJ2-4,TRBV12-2,TGTGCAAGTCGCTTAGCCCGGACAGGGTGGGGAAACATTCAGTACTTC,CASRLARTGWGNIQYF
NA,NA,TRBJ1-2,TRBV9,TGTGCCAGCAGCGTAGCTCATGGGGGACACTATGGCTACACCTTC,CASSVAHGGHYGYTF
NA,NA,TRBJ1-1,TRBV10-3,TGTGCCATCAGTGTCCCGGGGGTCACTGAAGCTTTCTTT,CAISVPGVTEAFF
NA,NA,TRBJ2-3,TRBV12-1,TGTGCCAGCAGCTTTGAAGGGGACAGGGGGACAGATACGCAGTATTTT,CASSFEGDRGTDTQYF
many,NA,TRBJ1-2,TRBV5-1,TGCGCCAGCAGCACCGACAACTATGGCTACACCTTC,CASSTDNYGYTF
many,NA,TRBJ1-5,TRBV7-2,TGTGCCAGCAGCCGCCTGAGTGGAGTCAATCAGCCCCAGCATTTT,CASSRLSGVNQPQHF
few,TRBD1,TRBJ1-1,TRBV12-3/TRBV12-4,TGTGCCAGCAGTTTAGCAGGGGACAGGGGGCCATTGGGCACTGAAGCTTTCTTT,CASSLAGDRGPLGTEAFF
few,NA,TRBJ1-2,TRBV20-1,TGCAGTGCTTCGGGCAGAGCCTATGGCTACACCTTC,CSASGRAYGYTF
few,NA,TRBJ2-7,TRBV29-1,TGCAGCGTTGAAGATTATGCGGTCACAGGGACGAGAGAGCAGTACTTC,CSVEDYAVTGTREQYF
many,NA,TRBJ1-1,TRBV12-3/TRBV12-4,TGTGCCAGCAGTTTTGGAGGTGAAGCTTTCTTT,CASSFGGEAFF
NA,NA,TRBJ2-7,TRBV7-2,TGTGCCAGCAGCTTAGGAAACACCTACGAGCAGTACTTC,CASSLGNTYEQYF
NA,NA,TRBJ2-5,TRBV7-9,TGTGCCAGCAGCGCCCTCGCGGGGAGGGAGACCCAGTACTTC,CASSALAGRETQYF
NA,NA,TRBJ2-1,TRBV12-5,TGTGCTAGTGGCCCGGGGTTCAATGATCAGTTCTTC,CASGPGFNDQFF
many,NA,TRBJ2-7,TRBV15,TGTGCCACCAGGCCGGGCCTACTAGGACAAGAGCAGTACTTC,CATRPGLLGQEQYF
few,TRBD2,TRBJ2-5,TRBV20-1,TGCAGTGCTTTAGCGGGGAGAGAGACCCAGTACTTC,CSALAGRETQYF
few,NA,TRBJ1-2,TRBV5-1,TGCGCCAGCAGCTTGGTTGGGGAATATGGCTACACCTTC,CASSLVGEYGYTF
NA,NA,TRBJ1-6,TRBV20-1,TGCAGTGCTACTAGACGGCAAAGCTCCTATAATTCACCCCTCCACTTT,CSATRRQSSYNSPLHF
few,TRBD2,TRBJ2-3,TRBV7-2,TGTGCCAGCAGCTTAGTACTAGCGGGGGGGCCCGGGCGAGATACGCAGTATTTT,CASSLVLAGGPGRDTQYF
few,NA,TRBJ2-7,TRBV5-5,TGTGCCAGCAGCTTGGTACCACGATCCACCCACGAGCAGTACTTC,CASSLVPRSTHEQYF
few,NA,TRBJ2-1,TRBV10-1,TGCGCCAGCGCCATACTCGACAATGAGCAGTTCTTC,CASAILDNEQFF
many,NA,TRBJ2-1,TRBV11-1,TGTGCCAGCAGCCCAGGGGCGCTAGCGGATTACAATGAGCAGTTCTTC,CASSPGALADYNEQFF
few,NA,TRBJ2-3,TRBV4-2,TGTGCCAGCACCAGGGAGGTCACAGATACGCAGTATTTT,CASTREVTDTQYF
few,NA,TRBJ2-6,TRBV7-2,TGTGCCAGCAGCCCGCCCTTCGACAGTTACGAACCCTCTGGGGCCAACGTCCTGACTTTC,CASSPPFDSYEPSGANVLTF
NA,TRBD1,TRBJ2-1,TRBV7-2,TGTGCCAGCAGCGACCGGGACAGGGTCGATGAGCAGTTCTTC,CASSDRDRVDEQFF
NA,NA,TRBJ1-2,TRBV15,TGTGCCACCAGCAGGGTGGGCAAGCACTATGGCTACACCTTC,CATSRVGKHYGYTF
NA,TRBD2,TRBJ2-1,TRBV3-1,TGTGCCAGCAGGGGTAGCGGGGGAAGCTCCTACAATGAGCAGTTCTTC,CASRGSGGSSYNEQFF
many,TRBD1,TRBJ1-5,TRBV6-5,TGTGCCAGCCATGGGACAGGGGAAGGGCAGCCCCAGCATTTT,CASHGTGEGQPQHF
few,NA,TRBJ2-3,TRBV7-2,TGTGCCAGCAGCGCTGGCCGATACACAGATACGCAGTATTTT,CASSAGRYTDTQYF
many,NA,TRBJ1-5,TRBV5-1,TGCGCCAGCAGCTTGAGGAGCAATCAGCCCCAGCATTTT,CASSLRSNQPQHF
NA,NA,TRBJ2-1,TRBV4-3,TGCGCCAGCAGCCAAGATCTTCTCGCTTGGAATGAGCAGTTCTTC,CASSQDLLAWNEQFF
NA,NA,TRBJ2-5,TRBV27,TGTGCCAGCAAGAGTACTCAAGAGACCCAGTACTTC,CASKSTQETQYF
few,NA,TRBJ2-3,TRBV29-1,TGCAGCCTCCGAATGGTCCAGGCAGATACGCAGTATTTT,CSLRMVQADTQYF
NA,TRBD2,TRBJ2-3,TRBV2,TGTGCCAGCAGTGAATTAGCGGGGGGCCGCACAGATACGCAGTATTTT,CASSELAGGRTDTQYF
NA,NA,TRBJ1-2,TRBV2,TGTGCCAGCGGGGGGGCCGGTCCTAACTATGGCTACACCTTC,CASGGAGPNYGYTF
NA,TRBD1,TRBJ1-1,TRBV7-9,TGTGCCAGCAGCCCAGGGACAGGGGGCTTTAACACTGAAGCTTTCTTT,CASSPGTGGFNTEAFF
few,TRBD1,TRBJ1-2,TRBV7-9,TGTGCCAGCAGCCTCAGGGGGCCAGGCTATGGCTACACCTTC,CASSLRGPGYGYTF
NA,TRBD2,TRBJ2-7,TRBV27,TGTGCCAGCAGTTCCAGCGGGGAATTCGAGCAGTACTTC,CASSSSGEFEQYF
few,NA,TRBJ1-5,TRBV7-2,TGTGCCAGCAGCTTAGGGGGGCGGGCTGAGCCCCAGCATTTT,CASSLGGRAEPQHF
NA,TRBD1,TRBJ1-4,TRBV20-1,TGCAGTGCTAGGCGACAGGGGAATGAAAAACTGTTTTTT,CSARRQGNEKLFF
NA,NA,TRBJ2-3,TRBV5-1,TGCGCCAGCAGCTTGGCTGGTGGAGCGGGCCGCACAGATACGCAGTATTTT,CASSLAGGAGRTDTQYF
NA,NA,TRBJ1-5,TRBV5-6,TGTGCCAGCAGCTTTCAACAGGGCAGGACGCCCCAGCATTTT,CASSFQQGRTPQHF
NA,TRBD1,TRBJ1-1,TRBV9,TGTGCCAGCAGCCTCGGACAGGGCTATGAGGACACTGAAGCTTTCTTT,CASSLGQGYEDTEAFF
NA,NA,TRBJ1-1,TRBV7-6,TGTGCCAGCAGCTTACGCCGGACCACAATAACTGAAGCTTTCTTT,CASSLRRTTITEAFF
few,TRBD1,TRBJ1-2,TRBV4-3,TGCGCCAGCAGCCAGGTGGGACAGGAGGACTATGGCTACACCTTC,CASSQVGQEDYGYTF
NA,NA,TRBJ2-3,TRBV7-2,TGTGCCAGCAGCCCCGAAGGGGTTACGCAGTATTTT,CASSPEGVTQYF
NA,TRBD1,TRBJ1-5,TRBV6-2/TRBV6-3,TGTGCCGGCAAGGACAGGGGCTCTGATCAGCCCCAGCATTTT,CAGKDRGSDQPQHF
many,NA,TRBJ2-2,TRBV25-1,TGTGCCAGCAGTGAAATTTTGGGGGTTAACACCGGGGAGCTGTTTTTT,CASSEILGVNTGELFF
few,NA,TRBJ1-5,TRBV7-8,TGTGCCAGCAGTAAAAGCGGTAATAGCAATCAGCCCCAGCATTTT,CASSKSGNSNQPQHF
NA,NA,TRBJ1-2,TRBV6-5,TGTGCCAGCAGACGAATCCAGGGTGGCTATGGCTACACCTTC,CASRRIQGGYGYTF
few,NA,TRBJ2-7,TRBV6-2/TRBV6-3,TGTGCCAGCAGTTACCCTCTAGGATTTGGGGAGCAGTACTTC,CASSYPLGFGEQYF
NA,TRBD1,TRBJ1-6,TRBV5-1,TGCGCCAGCAGTTTGATCGGAACAGGGGCAGCGGGTTCACCCCTCCACTTT,CASSLIGTGAAGSPLHF
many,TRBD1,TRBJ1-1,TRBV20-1,TGCAGTGCTACACCTTATAACAGGGGGAACACTGAAGCTTTCTTT,CSATPYNRGNTEAFF
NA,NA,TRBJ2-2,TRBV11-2,TGTGCCAGCAGCCCAAGGAGCGGGGAGCTGTTTTTT,CASSPRSGELFF
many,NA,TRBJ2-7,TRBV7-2,TGTGCCAGCAGCTCCCTGGGCCTGATAGGAGAGCAGTACTTC,CASSSLGLIGEQYF